This TCR beta chain was identified during a study of blood T cells in healthy people across ages (dated by TCRdb to the mid-2010s). At the level of the whole study: Template switching captured roughly one uniquely barcoded TCR beta cDNA molecule per two T cells in model experiments. Age-related changes in TCR beta repertoire diversity were measured in the study by deep sequencing normalized with unique cDNA molecular identifiers. The donors were split into four age groups: young (average around 15 years), middle-aged (roughly 42), aged (more than 60) and long-lived (about 82). The study analyzed two additional independent replicas of 1 million unique cDNA reads from the same blood draw for two donors, one aged 18 to 30 and one aged 80 or older.

Details on this clonotype: Its antigen target is currently unknown. Base-call qualities are not available, and no considerably larger clone is one nucleotide away.

The roughly 38 donors, aged roughly 6 to 95 years, were systemically healthy Caucasian individuals from Russia. Each donor gave about 10 milliliters of peripheral blood, drawn into EDTA-treated Vacutainer tubes. Ficoll-Paque density-gradient centrifugation was used to isolate PBMCs, with at least 6 million obtained per sample. Trizol reagent was used to extract total RNA from the PBMCs, yielding at least 5 micrograms per sample. For every donor, flow cytometry on a PBMC aliquot measured the percentage of naive CD45RAhigh/CD27high T cells. The CDR3 measures 13 amino acids from cysteine to phenylalanine. CDR3 DNA is the only sequence kept; it has 39 bases, read in frame from the first base. Reading the germline V gene (reference sequence) gives CDR1 MNHNY and CDR2 SVGAGI. Trimming removed 4 bases from V and 8 bases from J, leaving 14 bases between the germline ends. Results the study describes overall, beyond this receptor: Because donor CMV infection status was unknown, age-related changes in expanded clonotypes were potentially confounded. A strong correlation was found between observed TCR beta diversity and the percentage of naive T cells measured by flow cytometry. Estimates of total diversity from one million sequenced T cells were regarded as lower bounds and underestimates. As age increased, observed TCR beta diversity per million T cells dropped in a roughly linear way, and a significant reduction was already evident by age 40. Conclusive comparison of naive and antigen-experienced compartments was prevented by the profiling of bulk unsorted PBMCs. Compared with the aged group, more naive CD4+ T cells, fewer expanded clones and increased TCR diversity were shown by the long-lived group, suggesting age selection.

The protocol used for the library was 5' RACE. The data were produced on an Illumina HiSeq 2500. A second PCR of roughly 7 to 11 cycles was performed with a sample-barcoded 5' primer and a J-beta primer mix. A template-switch 5' adaptor carrying 12 random nucleotides introduced a unique molecular identifier onto each TCR beta cDNA molecule. Each sample yielded at least 3 million CDR3-containing paired-end reads. First-strand cDNA was synthesized from all RNA with the Mint cDNA synthesis kit, primed by a TRBC-specific oligonucleotide. All cDNA was treated with uracil-DNA glycosylase and then went through a first 18-cycle PCR with the universal primers M1SS and BC2_uni_R. The authors' pipeline ran thus. Each sample was normalized by randomly selecting 1 million high-quality reads, each carrying a distinct molecular identifier. Reads with shared molecular identifiers were discarded instead of being binned into consensus sequences. MiTCR, set to a Q25 quality threshold and the strictest error-elimination algorithm, was used for CDR3 identification, clonotype clustering and error correction. Lower-bound total TCR beta diversity was estimated with a nonparametric unseen species model using Euler transformation. The raw public reads went through TCRdb reprocessing: fastp at Q25, MiXCR clone calling, in-frame beta chains kept. A single entry per CDR3 protein holds the most common genes and DNA from its merged rows. Here the V and J calls rest on TCRdb's processing, not on the authors' analysis. In all, the sample holds more than 900,000 distinct CDR3 sequences, and around 25% of those were seen once. The ten most abundant clones make up around 0.75% of the sample.

Separately, the same data were catalogued under a study of T cells of mothers and their children. Looking at the second paper: Donors were nine systemically healthy Caucasian individuals: three mothers and their six children. cDNA synthesis used all of the extracted RNA, with roughly 1.6 ug of RNA in each 15 ul reaction. In the second PCR, sample barcodes and 2-4 random nucleotides were introduced via the M1S primer. Each mother yielded over 8 million TCR beta CDR3 reads and each child 2.5 million to 3 million reads. Thymic selection shapes the output of TCR recombination in a similar way in related and unrelated pairs, and inherited differences have a minor effect. Normalized repertoire overlap in related mother-child pairs was always slightly higher than in unrelated mother-child pairs, but the difference was never significant. With a sensitivity of about 100 clones per million clonotypes, no persistent microchimeric T cell clones were detected. In the study, deep NGS was used to compare the TCR beta repertoires of mothers and children, and features distinguishing related mother-child pairs from unrelated individuals were sought. Mothers averaged approximately 41 +/- 4 years of age and children averaged around 10 +/- 4 years. After adapter ligation was performed with NEBNext reagents, the libraries were sequenced on an Illumina HiSeq 2000 with 100+100 nt paired-end reads. To avoid cross-contamination, the mother libraries and the child libraries were prepared a month apart and sequenced in separate runs. Each donor had between roughly 450,000 and 2,100,000 distinct TCR beta clonotypes identified. Naive TCR beta clonotypes were estimated from low-frequency clonotypes matched to each donor's FACS-determined naive share, without sorting.

The sequence is built from TRBV6-6 and TRBJ1-2; confidence is insufficient to name the D gene. Sequenced material: blood. This clonotype was sampled from a girl under 10 years old in good health. The CDR3 protein is CASSSRLEDGYTF. The DNA sequence reads TGTGCCAGCAGTTCTCGCTTGGAGGACGGCTACACCTTC.